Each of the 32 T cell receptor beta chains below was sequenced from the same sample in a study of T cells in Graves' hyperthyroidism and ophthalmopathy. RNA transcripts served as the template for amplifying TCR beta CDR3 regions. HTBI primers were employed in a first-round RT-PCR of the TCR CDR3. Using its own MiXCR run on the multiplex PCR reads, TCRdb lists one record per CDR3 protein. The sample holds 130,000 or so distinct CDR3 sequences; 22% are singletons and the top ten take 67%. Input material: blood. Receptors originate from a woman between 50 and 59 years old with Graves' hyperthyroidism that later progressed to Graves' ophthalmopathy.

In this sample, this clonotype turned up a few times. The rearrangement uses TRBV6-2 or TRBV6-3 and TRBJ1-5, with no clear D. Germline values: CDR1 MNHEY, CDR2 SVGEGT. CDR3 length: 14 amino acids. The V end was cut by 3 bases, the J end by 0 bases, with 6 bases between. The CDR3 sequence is CASSYLVSNQPQHF. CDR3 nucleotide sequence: TGTGCCAGCAGTTATTTGGTTAGCAATCAGCCCCAGCATTTT.

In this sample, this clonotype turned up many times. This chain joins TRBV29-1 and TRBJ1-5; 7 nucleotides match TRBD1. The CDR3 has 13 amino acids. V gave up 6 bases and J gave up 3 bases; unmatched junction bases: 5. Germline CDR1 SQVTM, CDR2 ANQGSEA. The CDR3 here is CSVGTAPNQPQHF. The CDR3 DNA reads TGCAGCGTGGGGACAGCCCCCAATCAGCCCCAGCATTTT.

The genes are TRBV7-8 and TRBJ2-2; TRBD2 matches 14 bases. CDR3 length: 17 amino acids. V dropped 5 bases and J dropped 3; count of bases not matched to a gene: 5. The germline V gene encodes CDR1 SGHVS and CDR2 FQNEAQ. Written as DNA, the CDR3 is TGTGCCAGCAGCGCCAGACTAGCGGGAGGGTACACCGGGGAGCTGTTTTTT. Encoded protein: CASSARLAGGYTGELFF. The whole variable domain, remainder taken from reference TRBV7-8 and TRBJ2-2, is GAGVSQSPRYKVAKRGQDVALRCDPISGHVSLFWYQQALGQGPEFLTYFQNEAQLDKSGLPSDRFFAERPEGSVSTLKIQRTQQEDSAVYLCASSARLAGGYTGELFFGEGSRLTVL.

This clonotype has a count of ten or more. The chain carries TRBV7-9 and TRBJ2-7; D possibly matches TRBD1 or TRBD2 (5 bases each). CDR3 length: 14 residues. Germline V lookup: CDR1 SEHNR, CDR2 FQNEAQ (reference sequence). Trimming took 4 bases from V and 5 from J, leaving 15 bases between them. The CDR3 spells CASSWDRGNDEQYF. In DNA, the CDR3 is TGTGCCAGCAGCTGGGACCGTGGGAATGACGAGCAGTACTTC.

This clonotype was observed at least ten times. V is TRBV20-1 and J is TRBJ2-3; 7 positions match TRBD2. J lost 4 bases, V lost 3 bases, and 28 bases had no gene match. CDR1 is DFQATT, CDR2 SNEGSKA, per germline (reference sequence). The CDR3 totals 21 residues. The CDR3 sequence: CSASPLAGAAFGGPGSDTQYF. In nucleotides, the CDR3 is TGCAGTGCTAGTCCGTTAGCGGGCGCTGCTTTTGGAGGGCCAGGATCAGATACGCAGTATTTT.

CDR3 sequence reads: CASSHWSEAFF. CDR3 DNA: TGTGCCAGCAGCCACTGGAGTGAAGCTTTCTTT. The J gene is TRBJ1-1, the V gene TRBV3-1; no firm D call. The length of the CDR3 is 11 residues. V was pared by 3 bases and J by 7 bases, with 6 bases between. Germline lookup yields CDR1 LGHDT and CDR2 YNNKEL (reference sequence).

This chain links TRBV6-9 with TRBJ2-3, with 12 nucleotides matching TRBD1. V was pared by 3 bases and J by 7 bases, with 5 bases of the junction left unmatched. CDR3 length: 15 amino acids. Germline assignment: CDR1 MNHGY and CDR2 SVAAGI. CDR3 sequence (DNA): TGTGCCAGCAGTTACGGGACAGGGGGCAAATATACGCAGTATTTT. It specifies CASSYGTGGKYTQYF.

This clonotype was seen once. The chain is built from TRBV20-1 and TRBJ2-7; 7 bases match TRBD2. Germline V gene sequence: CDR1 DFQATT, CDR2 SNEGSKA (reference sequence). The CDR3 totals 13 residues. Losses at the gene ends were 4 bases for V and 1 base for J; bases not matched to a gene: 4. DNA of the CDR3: TGCAGTGCTATTGGGGACTATTCCTACGAGCAGTACTTC. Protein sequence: CSAIGDYSYEQYF.

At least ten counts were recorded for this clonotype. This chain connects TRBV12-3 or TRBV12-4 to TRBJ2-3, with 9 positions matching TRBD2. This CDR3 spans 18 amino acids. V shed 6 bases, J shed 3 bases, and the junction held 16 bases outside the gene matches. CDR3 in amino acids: CASSQSSLLAGPTDTQYF. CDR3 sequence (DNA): TGTGCCAGCAGCCAGTCCTCCCTACTAGCGGGCCCAACAGATACGCAGTATTTT.

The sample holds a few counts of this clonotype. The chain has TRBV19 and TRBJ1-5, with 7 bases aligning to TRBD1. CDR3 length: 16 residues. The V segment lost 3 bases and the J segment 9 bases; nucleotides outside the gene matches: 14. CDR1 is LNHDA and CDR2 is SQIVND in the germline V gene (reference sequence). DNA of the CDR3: TGTGCCAGTAGTATGAGACGCCAGGGGGTAGGATTGCCCCAGCATTTT. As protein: CASSMRRQGVGLPQHF.

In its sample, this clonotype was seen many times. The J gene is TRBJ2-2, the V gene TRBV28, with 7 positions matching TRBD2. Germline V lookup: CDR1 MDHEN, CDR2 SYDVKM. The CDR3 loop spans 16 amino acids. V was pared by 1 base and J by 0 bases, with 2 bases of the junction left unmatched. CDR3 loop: CASSLLSGTNTGELFF. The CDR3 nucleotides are TGTGCCAGCAGTTTATTGAGCGGGACGAACACCGGGGAGCTGTTTTTT. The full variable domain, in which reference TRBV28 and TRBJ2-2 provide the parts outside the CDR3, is DVKVTQSSRYLVKRTGEKVFLECVQDMDHENMFWYRQDPGLGLRLIYFSYDVKMKEKGDIPEGYSVSREKKERFSLILESASTNQTSMYLCASSLLSGTNTGELFFGEGSRLTVL.

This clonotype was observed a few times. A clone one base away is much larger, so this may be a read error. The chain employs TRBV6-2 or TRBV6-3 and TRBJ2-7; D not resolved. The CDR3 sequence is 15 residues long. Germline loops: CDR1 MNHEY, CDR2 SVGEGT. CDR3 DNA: TGTGCCAGCAGTTCGCCTACATTGAACTCCTGCGAGCAGTACTTC. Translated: CASSSPTLNSCEQYF.

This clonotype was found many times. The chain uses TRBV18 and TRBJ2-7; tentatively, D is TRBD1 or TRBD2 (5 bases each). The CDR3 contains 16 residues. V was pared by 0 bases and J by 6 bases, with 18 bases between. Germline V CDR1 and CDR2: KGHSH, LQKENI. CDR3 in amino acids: CASSPPPTGPGREQYF. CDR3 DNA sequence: TGTGCCAGCTCACCACCCCCTACCGGGCCGGGGCGCGAGCAGTACTTC.

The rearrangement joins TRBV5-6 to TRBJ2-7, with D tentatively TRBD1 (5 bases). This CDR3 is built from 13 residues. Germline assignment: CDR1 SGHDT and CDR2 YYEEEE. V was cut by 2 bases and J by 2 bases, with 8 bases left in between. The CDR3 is CASSFTGTYEQYF. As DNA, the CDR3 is TGTGCCAGCAGCTTTACAGGAACCTACGAGCAGTACTTC.

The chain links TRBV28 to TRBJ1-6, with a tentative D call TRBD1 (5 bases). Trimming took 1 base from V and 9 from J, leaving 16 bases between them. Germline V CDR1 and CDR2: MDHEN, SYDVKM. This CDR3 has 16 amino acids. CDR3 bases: TGTGCCAGCAGTTTATTGAGGGGAGGGCCGAGTTCACCCCTCCACTTT. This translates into CASSLLRGGPSSPLHF.

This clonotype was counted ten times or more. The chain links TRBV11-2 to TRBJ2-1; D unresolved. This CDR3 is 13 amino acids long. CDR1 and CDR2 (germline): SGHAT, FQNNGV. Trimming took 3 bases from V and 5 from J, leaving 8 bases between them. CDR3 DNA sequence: TGTGCCAGCAGCTTTAGGCTACACAATGAGCAGTTCTTC. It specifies CASSFRLHNEQFF.

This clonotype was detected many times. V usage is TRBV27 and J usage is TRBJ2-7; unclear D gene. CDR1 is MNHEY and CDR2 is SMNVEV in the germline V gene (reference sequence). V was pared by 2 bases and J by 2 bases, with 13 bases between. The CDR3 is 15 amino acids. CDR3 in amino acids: CASSLSGADAYEQYF. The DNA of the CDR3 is TGTGCCAGCAGTTTAAGTGGTGCAGACGCCTACGAGCAGTACTTC.

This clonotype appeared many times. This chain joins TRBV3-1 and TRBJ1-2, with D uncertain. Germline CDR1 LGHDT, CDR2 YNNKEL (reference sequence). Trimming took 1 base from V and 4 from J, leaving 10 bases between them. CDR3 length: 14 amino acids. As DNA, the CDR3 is TGTGCCAGCAGCCAAGTGGGGAGAGCCTATGGCTACACCTTC. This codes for CASSQVGRAYGYTF.

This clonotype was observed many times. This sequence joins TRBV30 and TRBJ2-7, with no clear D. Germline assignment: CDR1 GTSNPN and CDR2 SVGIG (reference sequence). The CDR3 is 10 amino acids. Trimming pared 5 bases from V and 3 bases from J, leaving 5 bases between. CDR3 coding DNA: TGTGCCTGGGGGGTCTACGAGCAGTACTTC. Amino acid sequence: CAWGVYEQYF.

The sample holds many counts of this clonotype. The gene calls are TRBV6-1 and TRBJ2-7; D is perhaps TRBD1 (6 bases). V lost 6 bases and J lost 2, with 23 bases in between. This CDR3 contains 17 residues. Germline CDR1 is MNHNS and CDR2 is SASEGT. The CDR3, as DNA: TGTGCCAGCAGCCCACTCGGACAGACCGCTCGGGCCTACGAGCAGTACTTC. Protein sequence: CASSPLGQTARAYEQYF.

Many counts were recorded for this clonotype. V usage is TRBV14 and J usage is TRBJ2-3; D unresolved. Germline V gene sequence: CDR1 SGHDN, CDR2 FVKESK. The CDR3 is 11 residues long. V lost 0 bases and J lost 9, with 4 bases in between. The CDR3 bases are TGTGCCAGCAGCCAAGACCGGACGCAGTATTTT. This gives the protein CASSQDRTQYF. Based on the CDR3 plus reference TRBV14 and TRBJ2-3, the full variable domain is EAGVTQFPSHSVIEKGQTVTLRCDPISGHDNLYWYRRVMGKEIKFLLHFVKESKQDESGMPNNRFLAERTGGTYSTLKVQPAELEDSGVYFCASSQDRTQYFGPGTRLTVL.

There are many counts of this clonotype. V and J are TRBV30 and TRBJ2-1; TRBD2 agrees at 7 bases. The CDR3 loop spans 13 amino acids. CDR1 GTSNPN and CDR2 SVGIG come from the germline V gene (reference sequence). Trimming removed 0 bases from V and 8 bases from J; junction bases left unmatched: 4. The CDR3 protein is CAWSVRSGDEQFF. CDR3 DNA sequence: TGTGCCTGGAGTGTACGAAGCGGGGATGAGCAGTTCTTC.

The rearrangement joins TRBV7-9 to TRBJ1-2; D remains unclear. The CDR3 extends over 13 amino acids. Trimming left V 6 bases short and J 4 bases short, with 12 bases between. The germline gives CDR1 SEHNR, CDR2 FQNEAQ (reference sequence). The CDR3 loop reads CASSPRGFYGYTF. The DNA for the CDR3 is TGTGCCAGCAGTCCTCGGGGATTCTATGGCTACACCTTC.

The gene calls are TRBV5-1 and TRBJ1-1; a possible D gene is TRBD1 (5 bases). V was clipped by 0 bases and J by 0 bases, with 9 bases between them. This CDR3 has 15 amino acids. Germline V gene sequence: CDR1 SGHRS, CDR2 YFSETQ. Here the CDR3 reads CASSLADRMNTEAFF. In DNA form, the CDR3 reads TGCGCCAGCAGCTTGGCCGACAGAATGAACACTGAAGCTTTCTTT.

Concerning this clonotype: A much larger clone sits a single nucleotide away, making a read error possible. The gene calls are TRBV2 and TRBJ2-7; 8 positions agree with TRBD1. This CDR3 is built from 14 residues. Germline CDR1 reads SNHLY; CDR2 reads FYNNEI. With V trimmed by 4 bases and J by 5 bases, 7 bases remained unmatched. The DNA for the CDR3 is TGTGCCAGCAGTGCTAGACAGGGGAAGGACGAGCAGTACTTC. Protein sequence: CASSARQGKDEQYF.

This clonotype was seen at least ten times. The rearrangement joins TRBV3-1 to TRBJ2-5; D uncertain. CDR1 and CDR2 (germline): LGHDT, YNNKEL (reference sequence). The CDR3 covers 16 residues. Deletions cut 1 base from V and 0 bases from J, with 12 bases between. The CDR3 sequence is CASSQGLSEYQETQYF. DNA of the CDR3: TGTGCCAGCAGCCAAGGCCTAAGCGAGTACCAAGAGACCCAGTACTTC.

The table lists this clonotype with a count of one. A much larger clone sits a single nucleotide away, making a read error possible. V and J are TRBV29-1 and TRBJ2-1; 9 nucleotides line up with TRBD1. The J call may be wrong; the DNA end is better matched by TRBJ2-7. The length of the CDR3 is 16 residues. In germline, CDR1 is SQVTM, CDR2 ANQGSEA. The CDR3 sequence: CSGAVSGGTGHNEQYF. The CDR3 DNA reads TGCAGCGGCGCCGTCAGCGGCGGGACAGGGCACAATGAGCAGTACTTC.

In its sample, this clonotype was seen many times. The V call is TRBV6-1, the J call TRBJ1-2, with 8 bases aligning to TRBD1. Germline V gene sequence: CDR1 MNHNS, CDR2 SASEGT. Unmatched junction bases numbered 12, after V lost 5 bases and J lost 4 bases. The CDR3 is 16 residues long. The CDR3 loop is CASSPSTGQVIYGYTF. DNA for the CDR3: TGTGCCAGCAGTCCTAGTACGGGACAGGTCATCTATGGCTACACCTTC.

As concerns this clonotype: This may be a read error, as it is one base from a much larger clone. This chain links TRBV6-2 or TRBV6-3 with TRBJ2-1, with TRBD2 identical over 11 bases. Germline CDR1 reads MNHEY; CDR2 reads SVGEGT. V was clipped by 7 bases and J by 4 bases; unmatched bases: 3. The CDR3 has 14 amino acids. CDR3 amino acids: CASKGTSGYNEQFF. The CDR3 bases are TGTGCCAGCAAGGGGACTAGCGGATACAATGAGCAGTTCTTC.

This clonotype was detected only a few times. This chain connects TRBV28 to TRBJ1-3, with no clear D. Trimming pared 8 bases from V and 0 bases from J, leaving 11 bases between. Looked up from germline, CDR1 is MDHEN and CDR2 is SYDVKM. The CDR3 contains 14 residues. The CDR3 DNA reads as TGTGCCAGCCACCCACCGAGCTCTGGAAACACCATATATTTT. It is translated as CASHPPSSGNTIYF.

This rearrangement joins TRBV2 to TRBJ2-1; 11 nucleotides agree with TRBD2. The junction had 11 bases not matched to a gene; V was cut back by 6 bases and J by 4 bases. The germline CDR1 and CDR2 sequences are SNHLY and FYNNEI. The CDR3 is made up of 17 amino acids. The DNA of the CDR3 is TGTGCCAGCAGGGTCCAACCCGGGACTAGCGGATACAATGAGCAGTTCTTC. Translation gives CASRVQPGTSGYNEQFF.

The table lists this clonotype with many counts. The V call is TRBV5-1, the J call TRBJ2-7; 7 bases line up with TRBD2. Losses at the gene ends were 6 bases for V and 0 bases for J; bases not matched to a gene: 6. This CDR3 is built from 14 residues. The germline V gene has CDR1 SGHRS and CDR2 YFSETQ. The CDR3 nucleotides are TGCGCCAGCACCGCTAGCGGCAGCTCCTACGAGCAGTACTTC. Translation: CASTASGSSYEQYF.